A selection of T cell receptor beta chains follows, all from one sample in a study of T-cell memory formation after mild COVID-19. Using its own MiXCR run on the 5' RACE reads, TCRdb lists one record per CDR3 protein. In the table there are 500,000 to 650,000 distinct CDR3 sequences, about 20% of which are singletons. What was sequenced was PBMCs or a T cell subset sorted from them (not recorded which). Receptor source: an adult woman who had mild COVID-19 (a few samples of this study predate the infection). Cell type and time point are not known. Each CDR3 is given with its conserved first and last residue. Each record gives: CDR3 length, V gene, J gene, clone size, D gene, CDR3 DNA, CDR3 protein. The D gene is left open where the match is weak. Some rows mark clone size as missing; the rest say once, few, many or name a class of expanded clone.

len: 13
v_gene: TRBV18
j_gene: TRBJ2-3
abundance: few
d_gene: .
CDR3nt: TGTGCCAGCTCACCAGACAATGCAGATACGCAGTATTTT
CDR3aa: CASSPDNADTQYF

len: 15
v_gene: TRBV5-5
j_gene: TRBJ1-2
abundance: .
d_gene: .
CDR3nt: TGTGCCAGCAGCTTGGCCGCTCAACCAAACTATGGCTACACCTTC
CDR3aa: CASSLAAQPNYGYTF

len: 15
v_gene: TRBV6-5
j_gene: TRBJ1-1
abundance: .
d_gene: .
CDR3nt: TGTGCCAGCAGCAGAGTAGGACACCCGAACACTGAAGCTTTCTTT
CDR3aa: CASSRVGHPNTEAFF

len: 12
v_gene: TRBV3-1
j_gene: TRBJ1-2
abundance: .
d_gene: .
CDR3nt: TGTGCCAGCAGCCAACAGTTCTATGGCTACACCTTC
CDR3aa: CASSQQFYGYTF

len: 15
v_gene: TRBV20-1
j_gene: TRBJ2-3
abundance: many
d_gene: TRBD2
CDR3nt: TGCAGTGCTAGAACCGAAGCGGGAGTTTGGGATACGCAGTATTTT
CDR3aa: CSARTEAGVWDTQYF

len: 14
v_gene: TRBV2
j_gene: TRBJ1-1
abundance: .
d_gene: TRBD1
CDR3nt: TGTGCCAGCAGCGTGAGGACAGGGGGGTCTGAAGCTTTCTTT
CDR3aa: CASSVRTGGSEAFF

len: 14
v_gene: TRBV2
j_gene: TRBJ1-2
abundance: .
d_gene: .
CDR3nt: TGTGCCAGCAGTGAAGATCACGCCCCCGGTGGCTACACCTTC
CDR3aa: CASSEDHAPGGYTF

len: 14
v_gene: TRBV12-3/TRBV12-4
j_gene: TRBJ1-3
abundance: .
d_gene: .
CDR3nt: TGTGCCAGCAGTTTTGGGGGGCGAGGAAACACCATATATTTT
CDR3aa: CASSFGGRGNTIYF

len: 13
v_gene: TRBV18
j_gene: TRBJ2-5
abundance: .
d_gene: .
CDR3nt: TGTGCCAGCTCACCTGATTTAACGGAGACCCAGTACTTC
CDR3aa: CASSPDLTETQYF

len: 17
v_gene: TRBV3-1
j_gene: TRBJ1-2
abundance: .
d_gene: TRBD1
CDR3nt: TGTGCCAGCAGCCGGCAGACAGGGGGACTAACGAACTATGGCTACACCTTC
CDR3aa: CASSRQTGGLTNYGYTF

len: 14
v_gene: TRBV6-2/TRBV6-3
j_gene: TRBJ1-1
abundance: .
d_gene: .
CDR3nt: TGTGCCAGCACCCCCCAGGAGGGTCTAACTGAAGCTTTCTTT
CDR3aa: CASTPQEGLTEAFF

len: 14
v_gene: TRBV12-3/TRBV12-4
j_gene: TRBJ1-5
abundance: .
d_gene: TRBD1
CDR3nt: TGTGCCAGCACCAAAACAGGGGTGGGTCAGCCCCAGCATTTT
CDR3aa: CASTKTGVGQPQHF

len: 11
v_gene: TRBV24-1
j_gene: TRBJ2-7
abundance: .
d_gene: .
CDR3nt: TGTGCCACCAGTGATTCAGGGAAGCAGTACTTC
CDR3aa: CATSDSGKQYF

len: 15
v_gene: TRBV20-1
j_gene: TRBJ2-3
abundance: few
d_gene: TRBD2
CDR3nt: TGCAGTGCTCGGCCGGGACTAGCGCTGGCGGATACGCAGTATTTT
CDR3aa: CSARPGLALADTQYF

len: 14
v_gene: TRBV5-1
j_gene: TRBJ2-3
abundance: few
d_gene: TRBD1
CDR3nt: TGCGCCAGCAGACAGGGGGGAGGCACAGATACGCAGTATTTT
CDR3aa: CASRQGGGTDTQYF

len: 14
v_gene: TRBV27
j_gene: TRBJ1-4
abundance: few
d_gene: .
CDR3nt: TGTGCCAGCAGATTCGGGGGGCCGGGGGAAAAACTGTTTTTT
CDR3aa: CASRFGGPGEKLFF

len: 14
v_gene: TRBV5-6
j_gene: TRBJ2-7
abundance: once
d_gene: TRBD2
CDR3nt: TGTGCCAGCAGCTTTCTAGCGGGAGATCACGAGCAGTACTTC
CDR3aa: CASSFLAGDHEQYF

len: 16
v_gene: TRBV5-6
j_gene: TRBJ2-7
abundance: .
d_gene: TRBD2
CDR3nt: TGTGCCAGCAGCATACTAGCGGGCGCTAGCTCCTACGAGCAGTACTTC
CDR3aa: CASSILAGASSYEQYF

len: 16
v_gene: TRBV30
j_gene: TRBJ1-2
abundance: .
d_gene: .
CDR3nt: TGTGCCTGGAGTTCAGCCAGTGGTTGGGGGAAGGATGGCTACACCTTC
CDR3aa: CAWSSASGWGKDGYTF

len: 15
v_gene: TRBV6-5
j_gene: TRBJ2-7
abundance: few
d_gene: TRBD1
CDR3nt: TGTGCCAGCAGTTACACAAGACAGGGGGTCTACGAGCAGTACTTC
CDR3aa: CASSYTRQGVYEQYF

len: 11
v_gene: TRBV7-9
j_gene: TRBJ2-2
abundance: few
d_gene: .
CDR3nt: TGTACGTTACGGGACGCCCGGGAGCTGTTTTTT
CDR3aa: CTLRDARELFF

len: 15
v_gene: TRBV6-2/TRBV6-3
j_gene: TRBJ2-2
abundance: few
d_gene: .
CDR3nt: TGTGCCAGCAGCTCCGCAGCCCTAGGACCCGGGGAGCTGTTTTTT
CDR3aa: CASSSAALGPGELFF

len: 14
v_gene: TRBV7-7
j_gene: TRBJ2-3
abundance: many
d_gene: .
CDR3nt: TGTGCTAGCAGCTTAAGCGGAGGGGGAGATACGCAGTATTTT
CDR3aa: CASSLSGGGDTQYF

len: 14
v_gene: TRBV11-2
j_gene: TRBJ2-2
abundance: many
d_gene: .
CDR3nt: TGTGCCAGCAGCGCGGACAAGGGCACCGGGGAGCTGTTTTTT
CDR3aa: CASSADKGTGELFF

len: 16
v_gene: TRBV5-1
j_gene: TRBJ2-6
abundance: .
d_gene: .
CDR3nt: TGCGCCAGCAGCTTGGAGGAAAGCTCTGGGGCCAACGTCCTGACTTTC
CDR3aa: CASSLEESSGANVLTF

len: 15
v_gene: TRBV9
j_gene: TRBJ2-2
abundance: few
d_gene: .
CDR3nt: TGTGCCAGCAGCGTAGACGGGGGTAAGGCCGGGGAGCTGTTTTTT
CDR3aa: CASSVDGGKAGELFF

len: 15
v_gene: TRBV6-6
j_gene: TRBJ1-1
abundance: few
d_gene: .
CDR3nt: TGTGCCAGCAGTTACTCTTATACGCAGGGAACTGAAGCTTTCTTT
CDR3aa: CASSYSYTQGTEAFF

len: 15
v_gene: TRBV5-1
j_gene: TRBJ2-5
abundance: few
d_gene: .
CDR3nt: TGCGCCAGCAGCTACGGGGCTGGGGGGCAAGATACCCAGTACTTC
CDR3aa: CASSYGAGGQDTQYF

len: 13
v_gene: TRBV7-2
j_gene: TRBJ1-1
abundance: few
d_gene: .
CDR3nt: TGTGCCAGCAGCTTAGTCAGGACAGCCGAAGCTTTCTTT
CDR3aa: CASSLVRTAEAFF

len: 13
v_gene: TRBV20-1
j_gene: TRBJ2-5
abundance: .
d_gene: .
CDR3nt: TGCAGTGCTCGCCGAATGGGGGAAGAGACCCAGTACTTC
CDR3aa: CSARRMGEETQYF

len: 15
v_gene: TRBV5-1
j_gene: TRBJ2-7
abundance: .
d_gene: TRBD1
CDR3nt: TGCGCCAGCAGCTTAATCCCGGGACAGGGTTTTGAGCAGTACTTC
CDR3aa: CASSLIPGQGFEQYF

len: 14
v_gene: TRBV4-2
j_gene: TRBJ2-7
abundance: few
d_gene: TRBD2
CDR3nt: TGTGCCAGCAGCCCTAGCGGGAGGAACTACGAGCAGTACTTC
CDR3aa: CASSPSGRNYEQYF

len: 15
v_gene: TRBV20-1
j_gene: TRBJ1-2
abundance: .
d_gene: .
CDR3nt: TGCAGTGCTAGAGTTTTTGACACAACCAACTATGGCTACACCTTC
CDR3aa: CSARVFDTTNYGYTF

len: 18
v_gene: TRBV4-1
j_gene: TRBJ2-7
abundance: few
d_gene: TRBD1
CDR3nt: TGCGCCAGCAGCCAAACCCCTCGGGGGGGACAGGGGGCCTACGAGCAGTACTTC
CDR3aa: CASSQTPRGGQGAYEQYF

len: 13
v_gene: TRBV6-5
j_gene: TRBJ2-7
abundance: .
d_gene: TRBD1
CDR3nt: TGTGCCAGCGGGGAGACAGGGGGCTACGAGCAGTACTTC
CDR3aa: CASGETGGYEQYF

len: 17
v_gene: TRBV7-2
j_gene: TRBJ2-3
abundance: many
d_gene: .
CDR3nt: TGTGCCAGCAGCTTCCCACTACTTATACCCAGCACAGATACGCAGTATTTT
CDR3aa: CASSFPLLIPSTDTQYF

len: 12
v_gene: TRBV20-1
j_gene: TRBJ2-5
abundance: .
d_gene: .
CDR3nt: TGCAGTGCTCCTAGCTTTCAAGAGACCCAGTACTTC
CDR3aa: CSAPSFQETQYF

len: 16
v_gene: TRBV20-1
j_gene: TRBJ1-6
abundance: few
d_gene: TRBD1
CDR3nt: TGCAGTGCTAGTTGGAAGGGACAGCCCAGGAATTCACCCCTCCACTTT
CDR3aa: CSASWKGQPRNSPLHF

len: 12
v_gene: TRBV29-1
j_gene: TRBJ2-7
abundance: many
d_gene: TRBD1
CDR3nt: TGCAGCGTTGGTCAGGGGGACTACGAGCAGTACTTC
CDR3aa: CSVGQGDYEQYF

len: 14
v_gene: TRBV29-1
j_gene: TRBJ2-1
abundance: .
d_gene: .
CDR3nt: TGCAGCGTCAAGGGCAGGGCTACATACAATGAGCAGTTCTTC
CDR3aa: CSVKGRATYNEQFF

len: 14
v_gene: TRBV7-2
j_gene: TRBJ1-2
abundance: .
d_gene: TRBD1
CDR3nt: TGTGCCAGCAGCCGGATAGGACAGGGGTATGGCTACACCTTC
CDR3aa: CASSRIGQGYGYTF

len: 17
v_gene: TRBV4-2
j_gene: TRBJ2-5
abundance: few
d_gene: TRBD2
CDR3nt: TGTGCCAGCAGCCAAGATTCAGGGACTAGCGTGAAGGTGACCCAGTACTTC
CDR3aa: CASSQDSGTSVKVTQYF

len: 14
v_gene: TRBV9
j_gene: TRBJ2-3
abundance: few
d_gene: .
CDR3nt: TGTGCCAGCAGCGTACCGGCTAGCACAGATACGCAGTATTTT
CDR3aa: CASSVPASTDTQYF

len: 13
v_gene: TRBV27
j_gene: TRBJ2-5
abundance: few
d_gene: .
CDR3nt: TGTGCCAGCAGCCCAGGGAATTTGGAGACCCAGTACTTC
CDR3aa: CASSPGNLETQYF